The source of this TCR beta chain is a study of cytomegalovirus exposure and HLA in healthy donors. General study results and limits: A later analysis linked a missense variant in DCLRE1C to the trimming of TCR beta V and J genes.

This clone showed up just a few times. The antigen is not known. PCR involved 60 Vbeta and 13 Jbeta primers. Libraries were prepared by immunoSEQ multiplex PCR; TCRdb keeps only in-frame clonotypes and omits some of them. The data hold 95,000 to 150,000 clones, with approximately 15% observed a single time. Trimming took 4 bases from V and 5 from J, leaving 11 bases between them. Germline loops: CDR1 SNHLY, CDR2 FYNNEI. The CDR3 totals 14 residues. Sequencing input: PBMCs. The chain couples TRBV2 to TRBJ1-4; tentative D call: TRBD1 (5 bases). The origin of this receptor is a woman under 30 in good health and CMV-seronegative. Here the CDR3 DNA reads TGTGCCAGCAGTGTGCGGGGACCCAATGAAAAACTGTTTTTT. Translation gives CASSVRGPNEKLFF.